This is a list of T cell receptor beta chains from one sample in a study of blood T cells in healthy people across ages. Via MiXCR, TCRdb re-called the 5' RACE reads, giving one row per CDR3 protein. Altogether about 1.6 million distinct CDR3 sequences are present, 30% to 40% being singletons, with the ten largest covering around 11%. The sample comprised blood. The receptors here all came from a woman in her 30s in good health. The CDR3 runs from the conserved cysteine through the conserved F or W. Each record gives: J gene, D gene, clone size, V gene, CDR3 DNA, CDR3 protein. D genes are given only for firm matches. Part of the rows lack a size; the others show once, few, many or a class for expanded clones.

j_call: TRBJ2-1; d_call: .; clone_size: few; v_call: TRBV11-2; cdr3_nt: TGTGCCAGCAGCCCCCGGGACGCGAGCTCCTACAATGAGCAGTTCTTC; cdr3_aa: CASSPRDASSYNEQFF
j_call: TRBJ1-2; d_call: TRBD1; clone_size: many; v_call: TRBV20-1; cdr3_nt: TGCAGTGCTACGCCGGGACAGGGGGCTACCTATGGCTACACCTTC; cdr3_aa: CSATPGQGATYGYTF
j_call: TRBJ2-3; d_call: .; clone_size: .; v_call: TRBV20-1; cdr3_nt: TGCAGTGCTTTTTCTAGCAGGGGTCTCACAGATACGCAGTATTTT; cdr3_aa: CSAFSSRGLTDTQYF
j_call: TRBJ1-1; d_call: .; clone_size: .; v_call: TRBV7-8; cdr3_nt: TGTGCCAGCAGCCCACAATCTTTGGGCTCTCTGAACACTGAAGCTTTCTTT; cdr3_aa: CASSPQSLGSLNTEAFF
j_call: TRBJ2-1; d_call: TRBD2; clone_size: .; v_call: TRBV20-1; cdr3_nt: TGCAGTGCCGAAAGCGGGGGGCCTGACAATGAGCAGTTCTTC; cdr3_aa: CSAESGGPDNEQFF
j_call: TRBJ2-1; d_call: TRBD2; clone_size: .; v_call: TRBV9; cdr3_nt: TGTGCCAGCAGCGCCAGCGGGATAAGAGATGAGCAGTTCTTC; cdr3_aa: CASSASGIRDEQFF
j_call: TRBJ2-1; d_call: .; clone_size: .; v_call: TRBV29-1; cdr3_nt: TGCAGCCCTTCCTCGACGGAGACTACCTACAATGAGCAGTTCTTC; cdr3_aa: CSPSSTETTYNEQFF
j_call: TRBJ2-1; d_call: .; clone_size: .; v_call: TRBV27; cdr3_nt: TGTGCCAGCAGTGCTCTCGGAGCGGGTAACAATGAGCAGTTCTTC; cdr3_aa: CASSALGAGNNEQFF
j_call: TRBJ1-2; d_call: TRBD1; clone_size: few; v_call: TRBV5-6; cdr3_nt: TGTGCCAGCAGCTTGCGGGGGGGACAGCGACCCTATGGCTACACCTTC; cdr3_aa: CASSLRGGQRPYGYTF
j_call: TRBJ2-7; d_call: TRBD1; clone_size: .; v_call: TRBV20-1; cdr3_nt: TGCAGTGTCCAGACCGGGACAGGGTCCTACGAGCAGTACTTC; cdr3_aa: CSVQTGTGSYEQYF
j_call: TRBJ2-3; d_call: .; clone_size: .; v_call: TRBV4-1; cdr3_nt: TGCGCCAGCAGCCAAATGCGGAGAACTAGCACAGATACGCAGTATTTT; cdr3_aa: CASSQMRRTSTDTQYF
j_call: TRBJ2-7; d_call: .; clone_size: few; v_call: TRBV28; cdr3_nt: TGTGCCAGCAGCCCCTTCAGGCAGTCCAACGAGCAGTACTTC; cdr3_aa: CASSPFRQSNEQYF
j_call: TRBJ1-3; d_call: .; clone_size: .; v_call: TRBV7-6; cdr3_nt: TGTGCCAGCAGCTTAGCTCAGGGGCACGGTGGAAACACCATATATTTT; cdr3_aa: CASSLAQGHGGNTIYF
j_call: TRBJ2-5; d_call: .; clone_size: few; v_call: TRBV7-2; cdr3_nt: TGTGCCAGCAGCCCCCGGACCCTAGGGCAAGAGACCCAGTACTTC; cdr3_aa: CASSPRTLGQETQYF
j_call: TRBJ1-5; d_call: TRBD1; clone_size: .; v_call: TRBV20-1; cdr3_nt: TGCAGTGCTAGAGGACAGGGGTTGCATCAGCCCCAGCATTTT; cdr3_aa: CSARGQGLHQPQHF
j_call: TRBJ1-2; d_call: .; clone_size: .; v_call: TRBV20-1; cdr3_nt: TGCAGTGCTAGAGATTACAGGGAGAATGGCTACACCTTC; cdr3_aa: CSARDYRENGYTF
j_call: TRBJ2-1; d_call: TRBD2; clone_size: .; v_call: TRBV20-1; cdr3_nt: TGCAGTGCTAGTTCCGGGGGAGGGACTACCACCTACAATGAGCAGTTCTTC; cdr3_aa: CSASSGGGTTTYNEQFF
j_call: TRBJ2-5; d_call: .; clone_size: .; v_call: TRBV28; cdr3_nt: TGTGCCAGCAGTTTATTAGGGGTATGGGGAGAAGAGCAGCAAGAGACCCAGTACTTC; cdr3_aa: CASSLLGVWGEEQQETQYF
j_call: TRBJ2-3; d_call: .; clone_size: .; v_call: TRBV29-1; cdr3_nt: TGCAGCGTGACGGGAATGGAGAGCATACTCACAGATACGCAGTATTTT; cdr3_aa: CSVTGMESILTDTQYF
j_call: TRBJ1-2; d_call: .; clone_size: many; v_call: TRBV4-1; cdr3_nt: TGCGCCAGCAGCCAAGAAAGGGCGATTGTCTATGGCTACACCTTC; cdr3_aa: CASSQERAIVYGYTF
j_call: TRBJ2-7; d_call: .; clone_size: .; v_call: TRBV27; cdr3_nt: TGTGCCAGCAGTTCCCACGGAGCCTCTATCGAGCTGTACTTC; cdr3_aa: CASSSHGASIELYF
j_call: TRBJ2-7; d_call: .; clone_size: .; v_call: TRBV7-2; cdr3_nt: TGTGCCAGCAGCGCCGCCGGGGGCTACGAGCAGTACTTC; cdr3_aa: CASSAAGGYEQYF
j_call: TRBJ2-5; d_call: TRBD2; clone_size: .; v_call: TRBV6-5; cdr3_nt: TGTGCCAGCAGCCGAGCAGGACTAGCCGGAGAGACCCAGTACTTC; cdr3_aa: CASSRAGLAGETQYF
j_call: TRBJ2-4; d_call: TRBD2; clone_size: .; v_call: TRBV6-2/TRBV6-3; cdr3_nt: TGTGCCAGCACCCTACGGGGACTAGCGGGAGGCCGGGGGAACATTCAGTACTTC; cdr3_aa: CASTLRGLAGGRGNIQYF
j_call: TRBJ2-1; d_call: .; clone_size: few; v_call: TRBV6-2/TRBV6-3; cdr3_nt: TGTGCCAGCAGTCCAACACCGATAACTAGCGAGCAGTTCTTC; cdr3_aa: CASSPTPITSEQFF
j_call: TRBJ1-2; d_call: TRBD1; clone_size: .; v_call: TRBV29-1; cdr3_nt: TGCAGCGTTGGGACAGGGACTGACTATGGCTACACCTTC; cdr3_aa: CSVGTGTDYGYTF
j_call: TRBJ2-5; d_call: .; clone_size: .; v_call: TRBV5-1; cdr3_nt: TGCGCCAGTGCAGATGGGGTTAAAAAGTACTTC; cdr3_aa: CASADGVKKYF
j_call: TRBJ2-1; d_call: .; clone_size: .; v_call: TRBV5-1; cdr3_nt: TGCGCCAGCAGCTCGGGGGACGCCTACAATGAGCAGTTCTTC; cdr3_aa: CASSSGDAYNEQFF
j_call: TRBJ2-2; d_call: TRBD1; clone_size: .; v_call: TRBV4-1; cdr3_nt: TGCGCCAGCAGCCATGGTGAGGGGGCAAGAACCGGGGAGCTGTTTTTT; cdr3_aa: CASSHGEGARTGELFF
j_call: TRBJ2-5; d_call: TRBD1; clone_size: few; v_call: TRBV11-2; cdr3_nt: TGTGCCAGCAGCGTCTACAGGGGGACCCGAGAGACCCAGTACTTC; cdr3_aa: CASSVYRGTRETQYF
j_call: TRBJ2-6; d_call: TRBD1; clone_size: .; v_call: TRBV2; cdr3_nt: TGTGCCAGCAATCCCGCGGGACAGGGTATTTGGGCCAACGTCCTGACTTTC; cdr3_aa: CASNPAGQGIWANVLTF